This T cell receptor beta chain originates from a study of OX40 agonist ivuxolimab in advanced cancers. CDR3 length: 16 amino acids. V was trimmed by 4 bases and J by 6 bases, leaving 22 bases between them. Germline V gives CDR1 LNHDA, CDR2 SQIVND (reference sequence). Assay used: immunoSEQ multiplex PCR; TCRdb lists only in-frame clones, some missing. The sample holds fewer than 65,000 clones, 65% to 90% seen once. Findings of the study overall: CD8+ T cells showed, on average, more clonal expansion than CD4+ cells.

A word on this clone: The target antigen is unknown.

The chain recombines TRBV19 with TRBJ2-7; D perhaps matches TRBD2 (5 bases). The clonotype comes from an adult with an advanced solid tumor such as melanoma, head and neck, liver or kidney cancer. The specimen was CD4+ or CD8+ T cells sorted from blood, collected in a trial of the OX40 agonist ivuxolimab. The CDR3 bases are TGTGCCAGTAGTACCTTCGGCCAGACTATCCCCTCCGAGCAGTACTTC. This translates into CASSTFGQTIPSEQYF.